This TCR beta chain derives from a study of blood T cell repertoires in COVID-19. Background on the study: Samples came from the United States, Italy and Spain, spanning acute and convalescent COVID-19.

CDR3 size: 13 residues. Germline V gives CDR1 SGHRS, CDR2 YFSETQ. With V trimmed by 5 bases and J by 8 bases, 7 bases remained unmatched. Adults between roughly 18 and 90 years of age took part from approximately 24 US areas. Generated by immunoSEQ multiplex PCR, the TCRdb table keeps only in-frame clones and is missing some. The sample records under 350,000 clones, around 86% being singletons. The sequenced sample was PBMCs or T cells enriched from blood (not recorded which). This receptor was obtained from a woman aged 40 to 50 with acute COVID-19. This chain links TRBV5-1 with TRBJ1-2, with 9 bases aligning to TRBD1. This CDR3 reads CASSWGQGEGYTF. The CDR3 DNA reads as TGCGCCAGCAGTTGGGGACAGGGAGAAGGCTACACCTTC.